A selection of T cell receptor beta chains follows, all from one sample in a study of human T cells and chemical hapten exposure. TCRdb re-analysed the RACE reads in MiXCR, keeping a single row per CDR3 protein. The sample lists about 200,000 distinct CDR3 sequences; around 23% were seen once. Sequences were derived from whole blood, sampled in connection with sensitization to the hapten diphenylcyclopropenone (DPC). These receptors were obtained from a woman aged 40 to 50 with alopecia areata. Some clones in this sample may be carry-over from other donors' samples. Both conserved end residues are part of each CDR3. The D gene is left open where the match is weak. Size is omitted from some rows. Given values are once, few, many or a class for expanded clones.

cdr3_nt cdr3_aa clone_size j_call v_call d_call cdr3_length
TGCAGCGTTGAAAGGGACAGGGGGACTACGTCCGGCTACACCTTC CSVERDRGTTSGYTF - TRBJ1-2 TRBV29-1 TRBD1 15
TGTGCCACCAGCAGAGGCCTCCGGGAGGCGGAGGAGCAGTACTTC CATSRGLREAEEQYF - TRBJ2-7 TRBV15 TRBD2 15
TGTGCCAGTTCTTCAGGGGGGGTCGAGCAGTACTTC CASSSGGVEQYF few TRBJ2-7 TRBV6-5 - 12
TGTGCCAGCAGCCAAGGGACAGGCAACACCTACGAGCAGTACTTC CASSQGTGNTYEQYF few TRBJ2-7 TRBV4-2 TRBD1 15
TGCGCCAGCAGCCCCTCCCAGGGAGAAAGCAAAAACATTCAGTACTTC CASSPSQGESKNIQYF - TRBJ2-4 TRBV4-1 - 16
TGTGCCAGTACAGGTGATTATAGCAATCAGCCCCAGCATTTT CASTGDYSNQPQHF - TRBJ1-5 TRBV19 - 14
TGTGCCGCCGGGACAGGGGTCGGCGAGCAGTACTTC CAAGTGVGEQYF few TRBJ2-7 TRBV10-3 TRBD1 12
TGCAGCGTTGTCCGGGAAAACACCGGGGAGCTGTTTTTT CSVVRENTGELFF many TRBJ2-2 TRBV29-1 - 13
TGCGCCAGCAGCTTGGGATCGGATAACACTGAAGCTTTCTTT CASSLGSDNTEAFF - TRBJ1-1 TRBV5-1 - 14
TGCGCCAGCAGCTTACAGGCGAGCTCCTACGAGCAGTACTTC CASSLQASSYEQYF few TRBJ2-7 TRBV5-1 - 14
TGCGCCAGCAGCCATAGCGGGCGAAGCTCCTACGAGCAGTACTTC CASSHSGRSSYEQYF few TRBJ2-7 TRBV4-3 TRBD2 15
TGTGCCAGCACCTTGAGAGGGGGGGCTTCACCCCTCCACTTT CASTLRGGASPLHF - TRBJ1-6 TRBV27 - 14
TGTGCCAGCGGATTAGGCTCACCCCTCCACTTT CASGLGSPLHF few TRBJ1-6 TRBV5-5 - 11
TGTGCCAGCAGGGGGGGACGGTATAGCAATCAGCCCCAGCATTTT CASRGGRYSNQPQHF - TRBJ1-5 TRBV28 - 15
TGTGCCAGCAGCCTAGACGGCCTATATGGCTACACCTTC CASSLDGLYGYTF - TRBJ1-2 TRBV11-1 - 13
TGCAGTGCTAGATCGGTGACAGATAACAATCAGTCCCAGCATTTT CSARSVTDNNQSQHF few TRBJ1-5 TRBV20-1 - 15
TGCAGTGCGAACCGGGACAAAAACACTGAAGCTTTCTTT CSANRDKNTEAFF - TRBJ1-1 TRBV20-1 - 13
TGCGCCAGCAGCCAAGAGCGGTACTCTGGCTACACCTTC CASSQERYSGYTF few TRBJ1-2 TRBV4-3 - 13
TGTGCCAGCAGTTACTCGACGGGGCCGCAGTACTTC CASSYSTGPQYF - TRBJ2-5 TRBV6-2/TRBV6-3 - 12
TGTGCCAGCAGCTTATTCTCCAGGGTAGAGGGAGCTTTCTTT CASSLFSRVEGAFF - TRBJ1-1 TRBV7-2 - 14
TGTGCCAGCAGTTTAGCCGCGGATAGCAATCAGCCCCAGCATTTT CASSLAADSNQPQHF - TRBJ1-5 TRBV12-3/TRBV12-4 - 15
TGCGCCAGCAGCCAAGTACTGGGGTTCACTGAAGCTTTCTTT CASSQVLGFTEAFF - TRBJ1-1 TRBV4-3 - 14
TGTGCCAGCAGCCCTCAAGGGGCCGATCAGCCCCAGCATTTT CASSPQGADQPQHF many TRBJ1-5 TRBV21-1 - 14
TGTGCCAGCAGCGTAGGTACAGCCGTCGGGGACGAGCAGTACTTC CASSVGTAVGDEQYF - TRBJ2-7 TRBV9 - 15
TGTGCCAGCAGTTTCCGCGGGGATCAGCCCCAGCATTTT CASSFRGDQPQHF once TRBJ1-5 TRBV12-3/TRBV12-4 - 13
TGTGCCATCAGCGAATATCAGGGGAAGAGCGGGAGGGCCAAGTCCTACGAGCAGTACTTC CAISEYQGKSGRAKSYEQYF few TRBJ2-7 TRBV10-3 TRBD2 20
TGCAGAGGCACAGGGAACACTGAAGCTTTCTTT CRGTGNTEAFF once TRBJ1-1 TRBV20-1 - 11
TGTGCCAGCAGCCACACAGGGTCCGGAAAACTGTTTTTT CASSHTGSGKLFF - TRBJ1-4 TRBV14 - 13
TGCAGCGTTCGCAGGGGCTGGACCGGGGAGCTGTTTTTT CSVRRGWTGELFF - TRBJ2-2 TRBV29-1 - 13
TGTGCCATCGGACAGGGATACACCGGGGAGCTGTTTTTT CAIGQGYTGELFF - TRBJ2-2 TRBV3-1 TRBD1 13
TGTGCCAGCAGTTCCCAGATGACAGGTTCAAAATACAATGAGCAGTTCTTC CASSSQMTGSKYNEQFF few TRBJ2-1 TRBV6-5 - 17
TGTGCCACCAGTAGGGAAGTAACGGGCGGGGAGCTGTTTTTT CATSREVTGGELFF many TRBJ2-2 TRBV24-1 - 14
TGTGCCAGCAGTTACAGGCCCGGGGGATACGAGCAGTACTTC CASSYRPGGYEQYF - TRBJ2-7 TRBV6-6 - 14
TGCAGTGCTAGAACAAGGAACACCGGGGAGCTGTTTTTT CSARTRNTGELFF - TRBJ2-2 TRBV20-1 - 13
TGTGCCAGCAGGGACGGACGGGGGCCGGACACTGAAGCTTTCTTT CASRDGRGPDTEAFF few TRBJ1-1 TRBV6-6 - 15
TGTGCCAGCAGTTTACAGGGACTAGCGGTCAATGAGCAGTTCTTC CASSLQGLAVNEQFF few TRBJ2-1 TRBV12-3/TRBV12-4 TRBD2 15
TGCAGTGCTCGGAGAGGGTCCCAACTTAATGAAAAACTGTTTTTT CSARRGSQLNEKLFF - TRBJ1-4 TRBV20-1 - 15
TGTGCCAGCAGAGCCTTAGCGGGCCCCTACAATGAGCAGTTCTTC CASRALAGPYNEQFF few TRBJ2-1 TRBV2 TRBD2 15
TGTGCCAGCAGTCCGGCCTTCTTCAATCAGCCCCAGCATTTT CASSPAFFNQPQHF - TRBJ1-5 TRBV6-5 - 14
TGCAGCGTTGCAACAGCTACTAGCACAGATACGCAGTATTTT CSVATATSTDTQYF - TRBJ2-3 TRBV29-1 - 14
TGTGCCATCAGTGACCGTACCTCTGGGGCCAACGTCCTGACTTTC CAISDRTSGANVLTF - TRBJ2-6 TRBV10-3 - 15
TGTGCCAGCAGCCAATCGACCCAGGGGCCCTACGAGCAGTACTTC CASSQSTQGPYEQYF - TRBJ2-7 TRBV9 - 15
TGCGCCAGCAGTGAGTTGGGGGGGCGAGAAGCTTTCTTT CASSELGGREAFF - TRBJ1-1 TRBV10-2 - 13
TGTGCCAGCAGCGTAGGCGATCGGTCCTACAATGAGCAGTTCTTC CASSVGDRSYNEQFF - TRBJ2-1 TRBV9 - 15